The 3 T cell receptor beta chains in this list originate from one sample, sequenced in a study of vaccination effects on CD4 cells after COVID-19. These TCRs are of unknown antigen specificity. Viral peptide pools were used in the ViraFEST assay to expand antigen-specific CD4+ T cells, and sequencing came afterward. Subsequent to a culture period of about ten days, CD4+ T cells were isolated. Negative nucleocapsid antibody tests before and after vaccination confirmed no previous SARS-CoV-2 infection. Only in-frame clones appear in the TCRdb table, and some are missing; sequencing was by immunoSEQ multiplex PCR. Of 35,000 to 45,000 clones listed, about three fifths are singletons. The sample was CD4+ T cells from PBMCs cultured with HCoV-OC43 spike peptides, taken before COVID-19 vaccination. Subset denoted: HCoV-OC43 spike overlapping peptide pool stimulation. Source of these receptors: a human donor who received a COVID-19 vaccine.

This chain uses TRBV5-1 with TRBJ1-1; D is uncertain. With 0 bases removed from V and 0 bases from J, the gap between germline ends came to 9 bases. This CDR3 comprises 15 residues. The germline V gene has CDR1 SGHRS and CDR2 YFSETQ. The CDR3 coding sequence is TGCGCCAGCAGCTTGGCCACGACAATGAACACTGAAGCTTTCTTT. Protein product: CASSLATTMNTEAFF. Complete variable domain (other parts from reference TRBV5-1 and TRBJ1-1): KAGVTQTPRYLIKTRGQQVTLSCSPISGHRSVSWYQQTPGQGLQFLFEYFSETQRNKGNFPGRFSGRQFSNSRSEMNVSTLELGDSALYLCASSLATTMNTEAFFGQGTRLTVV.

This chain joins TRBV27 and TRBJ1-2, with 9 bases matching TRBD1. Germline V lookup: CDR1 MNHEY, CDR2 SMNVEV (reference sequence). CDR3 length equals 17 residues. V gave up 4 bases and J gave up 4 bases; unmatched junction bases: 13. CDR3 protein: CASSSGTGPNPVYGYTF. The CDR3 nucleotides are TGTGCCAGCAGTTCCGGGACAGGGCCCAACCCTGTCTATGGCTACACCTTC.

A few counts support this clone. The chain is built from TRBV2 and TRBJ2-7, with unresolved D. Trimming removed 6 bases from V and 2 bases from J, with 2 bases in between. CDR1 is SNHLY and CDR2 is FYNNEI in the germline V gene. The CDR3 length is 10 residues. The CDR3 protein is CASRAYEQYF. As DNA, the CDR3 is TGTGCCAGCAGGGCCTACGAGCAGTACTTC.